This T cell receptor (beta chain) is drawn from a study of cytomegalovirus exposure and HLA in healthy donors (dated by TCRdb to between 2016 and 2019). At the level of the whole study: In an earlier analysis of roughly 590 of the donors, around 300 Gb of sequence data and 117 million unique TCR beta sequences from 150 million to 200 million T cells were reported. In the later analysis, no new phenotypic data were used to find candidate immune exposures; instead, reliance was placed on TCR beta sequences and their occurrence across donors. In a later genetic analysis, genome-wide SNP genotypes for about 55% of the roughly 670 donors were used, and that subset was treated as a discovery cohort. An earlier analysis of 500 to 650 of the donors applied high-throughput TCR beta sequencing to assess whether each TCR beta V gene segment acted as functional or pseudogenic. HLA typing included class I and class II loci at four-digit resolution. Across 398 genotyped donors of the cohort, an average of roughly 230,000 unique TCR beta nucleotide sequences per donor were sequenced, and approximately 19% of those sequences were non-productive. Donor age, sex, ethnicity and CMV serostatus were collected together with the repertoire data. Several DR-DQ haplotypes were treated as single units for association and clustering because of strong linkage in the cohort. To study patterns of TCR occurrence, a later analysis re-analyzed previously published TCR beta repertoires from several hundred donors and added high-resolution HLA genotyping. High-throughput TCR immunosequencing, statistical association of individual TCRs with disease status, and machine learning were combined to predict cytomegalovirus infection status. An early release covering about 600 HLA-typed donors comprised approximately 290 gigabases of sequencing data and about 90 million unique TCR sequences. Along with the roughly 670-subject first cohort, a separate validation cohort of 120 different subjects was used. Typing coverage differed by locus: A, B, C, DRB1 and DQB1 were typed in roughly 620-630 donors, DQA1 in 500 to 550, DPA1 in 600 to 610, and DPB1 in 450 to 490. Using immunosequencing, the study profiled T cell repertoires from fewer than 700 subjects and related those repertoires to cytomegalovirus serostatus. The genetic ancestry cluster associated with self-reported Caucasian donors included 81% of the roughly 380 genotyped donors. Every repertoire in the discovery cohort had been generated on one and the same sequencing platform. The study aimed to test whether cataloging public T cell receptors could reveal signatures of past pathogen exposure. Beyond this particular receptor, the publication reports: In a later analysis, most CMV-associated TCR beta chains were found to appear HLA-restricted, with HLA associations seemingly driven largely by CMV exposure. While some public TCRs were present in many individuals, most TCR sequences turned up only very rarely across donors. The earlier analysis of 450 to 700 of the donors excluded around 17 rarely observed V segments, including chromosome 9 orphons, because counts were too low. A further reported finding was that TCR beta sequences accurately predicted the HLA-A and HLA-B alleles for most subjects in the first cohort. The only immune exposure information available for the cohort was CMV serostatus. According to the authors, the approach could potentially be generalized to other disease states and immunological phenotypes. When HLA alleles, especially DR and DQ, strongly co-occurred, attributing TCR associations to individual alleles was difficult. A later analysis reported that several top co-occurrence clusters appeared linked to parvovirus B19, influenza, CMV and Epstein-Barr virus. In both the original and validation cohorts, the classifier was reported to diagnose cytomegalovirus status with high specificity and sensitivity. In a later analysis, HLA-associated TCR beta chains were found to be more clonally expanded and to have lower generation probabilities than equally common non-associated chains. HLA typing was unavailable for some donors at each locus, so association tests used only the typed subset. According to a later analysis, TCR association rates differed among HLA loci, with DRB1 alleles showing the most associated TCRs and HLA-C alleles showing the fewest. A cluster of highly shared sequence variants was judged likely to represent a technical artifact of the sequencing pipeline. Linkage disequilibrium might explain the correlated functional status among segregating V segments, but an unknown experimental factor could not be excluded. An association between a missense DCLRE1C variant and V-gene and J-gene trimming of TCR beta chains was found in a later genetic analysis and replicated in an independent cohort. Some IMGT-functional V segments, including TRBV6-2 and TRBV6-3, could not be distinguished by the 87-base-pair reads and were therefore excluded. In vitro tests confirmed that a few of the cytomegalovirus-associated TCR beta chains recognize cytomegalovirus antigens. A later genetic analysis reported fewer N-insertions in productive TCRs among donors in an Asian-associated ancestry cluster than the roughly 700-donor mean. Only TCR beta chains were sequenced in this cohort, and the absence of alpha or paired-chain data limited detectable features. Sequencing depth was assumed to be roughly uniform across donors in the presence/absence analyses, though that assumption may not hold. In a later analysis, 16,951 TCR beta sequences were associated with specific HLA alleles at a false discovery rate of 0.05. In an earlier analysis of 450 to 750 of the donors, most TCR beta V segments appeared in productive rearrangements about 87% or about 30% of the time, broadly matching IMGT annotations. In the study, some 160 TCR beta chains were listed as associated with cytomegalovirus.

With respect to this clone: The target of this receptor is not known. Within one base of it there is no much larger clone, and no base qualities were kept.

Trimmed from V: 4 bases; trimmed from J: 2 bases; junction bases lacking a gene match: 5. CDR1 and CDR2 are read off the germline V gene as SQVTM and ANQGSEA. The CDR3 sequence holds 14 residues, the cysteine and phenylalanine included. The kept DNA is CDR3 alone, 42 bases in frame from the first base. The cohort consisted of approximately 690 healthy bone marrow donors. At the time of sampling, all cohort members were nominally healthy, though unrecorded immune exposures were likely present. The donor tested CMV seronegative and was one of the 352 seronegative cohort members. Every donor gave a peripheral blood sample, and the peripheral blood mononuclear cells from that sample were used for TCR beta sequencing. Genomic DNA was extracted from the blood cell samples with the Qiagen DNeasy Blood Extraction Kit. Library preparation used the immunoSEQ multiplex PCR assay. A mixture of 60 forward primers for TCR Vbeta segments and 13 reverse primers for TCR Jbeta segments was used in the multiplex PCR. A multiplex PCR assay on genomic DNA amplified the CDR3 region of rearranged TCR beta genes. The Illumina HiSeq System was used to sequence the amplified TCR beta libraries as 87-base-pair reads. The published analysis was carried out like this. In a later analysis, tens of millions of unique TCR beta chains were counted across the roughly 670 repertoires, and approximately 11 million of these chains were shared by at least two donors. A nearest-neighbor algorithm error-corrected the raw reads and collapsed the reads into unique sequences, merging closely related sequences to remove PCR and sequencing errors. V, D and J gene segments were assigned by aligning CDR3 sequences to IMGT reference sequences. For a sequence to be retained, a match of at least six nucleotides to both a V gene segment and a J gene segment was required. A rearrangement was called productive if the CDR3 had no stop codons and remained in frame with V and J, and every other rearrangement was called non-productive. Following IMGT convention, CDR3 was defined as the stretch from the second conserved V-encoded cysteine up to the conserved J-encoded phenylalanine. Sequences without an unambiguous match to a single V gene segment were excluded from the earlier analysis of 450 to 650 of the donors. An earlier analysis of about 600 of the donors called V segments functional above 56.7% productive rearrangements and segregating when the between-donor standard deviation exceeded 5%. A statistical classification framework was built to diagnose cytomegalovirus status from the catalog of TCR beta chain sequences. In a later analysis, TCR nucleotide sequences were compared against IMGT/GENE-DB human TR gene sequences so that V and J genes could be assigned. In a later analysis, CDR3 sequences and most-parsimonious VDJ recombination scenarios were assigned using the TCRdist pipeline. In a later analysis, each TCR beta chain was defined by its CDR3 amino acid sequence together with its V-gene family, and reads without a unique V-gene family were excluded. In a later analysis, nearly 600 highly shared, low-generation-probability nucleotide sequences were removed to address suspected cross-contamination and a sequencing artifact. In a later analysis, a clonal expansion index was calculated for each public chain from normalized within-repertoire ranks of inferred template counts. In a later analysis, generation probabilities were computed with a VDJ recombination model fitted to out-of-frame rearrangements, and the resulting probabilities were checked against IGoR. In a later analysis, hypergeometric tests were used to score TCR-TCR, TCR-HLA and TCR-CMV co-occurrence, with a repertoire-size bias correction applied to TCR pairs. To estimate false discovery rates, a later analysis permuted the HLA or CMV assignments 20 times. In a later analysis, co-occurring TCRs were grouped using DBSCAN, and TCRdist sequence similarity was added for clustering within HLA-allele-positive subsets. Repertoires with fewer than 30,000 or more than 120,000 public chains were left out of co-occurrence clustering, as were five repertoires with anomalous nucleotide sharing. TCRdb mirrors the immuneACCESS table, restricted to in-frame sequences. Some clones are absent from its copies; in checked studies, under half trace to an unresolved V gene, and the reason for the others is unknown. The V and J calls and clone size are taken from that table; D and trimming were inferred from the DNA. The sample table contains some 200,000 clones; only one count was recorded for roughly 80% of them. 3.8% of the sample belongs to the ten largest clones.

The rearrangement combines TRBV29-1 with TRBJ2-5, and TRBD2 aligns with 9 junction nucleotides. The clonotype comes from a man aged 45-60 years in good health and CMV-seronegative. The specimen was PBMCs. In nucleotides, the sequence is TGCAGCGTTGTGCTAGCGGGGAATCAAGAGACCCAGTACTTC. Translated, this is CSVVLAGNQETQYF. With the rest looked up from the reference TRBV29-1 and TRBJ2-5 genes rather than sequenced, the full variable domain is SAVISQKPSRDICQRGTSLTIQCQVDSQVTMMFWYRQQPGQSLTLIATANQGSEATYESGFVIDKFPISRPNLTFSTLTVSNMSPEDSSIYLCSVVLAGNQETQYFGPGTRLLVL.